What follows are 11 T cell receptor beta chains derived from one specimen sequenced in a study of cytomegalovirus exposure and HLA in healthy donors. PCR was performed using 60 Vbeta and 13 Jbeta primers. The table came from immunoSEQ multiplex PCR; TCRdb's copy has only in-frame clones and leaves some out. The sample gives around 190,000 clones, around three quarters of which show up once; more than 5% is in the top ten. Sequencing input: PBMCs. The receptors derive from a man in his forties in good health and CMV-seronegative.

The gene calls are TRBV5-1 and TRBJ1-4; D not certain. CDR1 SGHRS and CDR2 YFSETQ come from the germline V gene. CDR3 length: 14 amino acids. V was trimmed by 2 bases and J by 4 bases, leaving 9 bases between them. The CDR3 nucleotides read TGCGCCAGCAGCTTTCAAAAATTTAATGAAAAACTGTTTTTT. This encodes CASSFQKFNEKLFF.

This CDR3 is CASSFATEIQETQYF. CDR3 bases: TGTGCCAGCAGCTTTGCCACAGAGATCCAAGAGACCCAGTACTTC. The genes are TRBV9 and TRBJ2-5; D ambiguous. The CDR3 contains 15 residues. Germline assignment: CDR1 SGDLS and CDR2 YYNGEE. Trimming removed 4 bases at V and 1 base at J, with 14 bases between.

The V and J genes are TRBV5-4 and TRBJ1-4; 9 nucleotides align to TRBD1. CDR1 and CDR2 (germline): SGHNT, YYREEE (reference sequence). CDR3 size: 14 residues. Unmatched junction bases numbered 3, after V lost 4 bases and J lost 5 bases. Here the CDR3 reads CASSPGQGNEKLFF. As DNA, the CDR3 is TGTGCCAGCAGCCCCGGACAGGGGAATGAAAAACTGTTTTTT.

This chain links TRBV11-3 with TRBJ1-2, with 9 bases aligning to TRBD1. The CDR3 is made up of 16 amino acids. The V segment lost 2 bases and the J segment 2 bases; nucleotides outside the gene matches: 6. Germline loops: CDR1 SGHNT, CDR2 YENEEA. The CDR3 here is CASSLPGQGDNYGYTF. Here the CDR3 DNA reads TGTGCCAGCAGCTTACCGGGACAGGGCGACAACTATGGCTACACCTTC. The complete variable domain, with remaining parts taken from reference TRBV11-3 and TRBJ1-2, reads EAGVVQSPRYKIIEKKQPVAFWCNPISGHNTLYWYLQNLGQGPELLIRYENEEAVDDSQLPKDRFSAERLKGVDSTLKIQPAELGDSAVYLCASSLPGQGDNYGYTFGSGTRLTVV.

This CDR3 is CASSQAGTGGSYGYTF. The CDR3 region has the DNA TGCGCCAGCAGCCAAGCCGGGACAGGGGGCTCCTATGGCTACACCTTC. The chain employs TRBV4-3 and TRBJ1-2, with TRBD1 identical over 12 bases. V lost 1 base to trimming and J lost 4 bases; unmatched junction nucleotides: 4. The CDR3 covers 16 residues. Germline lookup yields CDR1 LGHNA and CDR2 YSLEER.

In its sample, this clone was seen once. The rearrangement uses TRBV7-2 and TRBJ2-5, with D possibly matching TRBD1 (5 bases). Germline V gene sequence: CDR1 SGHTA, CDR2 FQGNSA. V was pared by 3 bases and J by 5 bases, with 13 bases between. This CDR3 spans 14 amino acids. The CDR3, as DNA: TGTGCCAGCAGCTTCCAACAGGTCGCGGAGACCCAGTACTTC. This translates into CASSFQQVAETQYF. The full variable domain, with the rest looked up from reference TRBV7-2 and TRBJ2-5, is GAGVSQSPSNKVTEKGKDVELRCDPISGHTALYWYRQSLGQGLEFLIYFQGNSAPDKSGLPSDRFSAERTGGSVSTLTIQRTQQEDSAVYLCASSFQQVAETQYFGPGTRLLVL.

The genes are TRBV5-5 and TRBJ2-7; TRBD1 matches 11 bases. There are 16 residues in the CDR3. Germline assignment: CDR1 SGHKS and CDR2 YYEKEE (reference sequence). The V gene end was trimmed by 0 bases and the J gene end by 5 bases; junction bases not matched to a gene: 7. CDR3 region: CASSLASGTGGNEQYF. The CDR3 nucleotides are TGTGCCAGCAGCTTGGCTTCCGGGACAGGGGGAAACGAGCAGTACTTC.

This clone occurred a few times. The J gene is TRBJ2-7, the V gene TRBV18; 7 nucleotides agree with TRBD1. The CDR3 sequence is 12 residues long. Germline CDR1 reads KGHSH; CDR2 reads LQKENI. V lost 6 bases, J lost 3 bases, and 2 bases stayed unmatched. The CDR3 DNA sequence: TGTGCCAGCTCCGGGACAGACTACGAGCAGTACTTC. Protein product: CASSGTDYEQYF.

In DNA form, the CDR3 reads TGTGCCAGCATAGGGTACAGGGTCGGAGGCTACACCTTC. Translation: CASIGYRVGGYTF. V is TRBV2 and J is TRBJ1-2; TRBD1 might be the D (6 bases). Germline assignment: CDR1 SNHLY and CDR2 FYNNEI. V lost 7 bases, J lost 8 bases, and 17 bases lay in between. The CDR3 is 13 amino acids.

This chain uses TRBV6-6 with TRBJ2-3; 7 nucleotides align to TRBD2. The CDR3 length is 14 residues. Germline CDR1 reads MNHNY; CDR2 reads SVGAGI (reference sequence). The V and J ends lost 8 bases and 4 bases, in that order; junction bases with no gene match: 9. CDR3 sequence: CASLRSGAADTQYF. CDR3 sequence (DNA): TGTGCCAGCCTACGGAGCGGGGCTGCAGATACGCAGTATTTT.

In this sample, this clone turned up a few times. This chain links TRBV27 with TRBJ1-2, with D maybe TRBD1 (5 bases). The CDR3 is 13 residues long. Deletions cut 7 bases from V and 5 bases from J, with 14 bases between. Per the germline V gene, CDR1 is MNHEY and CDR2 is SMNVEV (reference sequence). CDR3 region: CASNPGLGYGYTF. The CDR3 region has the DNA TGTGCCAGCAACCCAGGGTTGGGGTATGGCTACACCTTC.